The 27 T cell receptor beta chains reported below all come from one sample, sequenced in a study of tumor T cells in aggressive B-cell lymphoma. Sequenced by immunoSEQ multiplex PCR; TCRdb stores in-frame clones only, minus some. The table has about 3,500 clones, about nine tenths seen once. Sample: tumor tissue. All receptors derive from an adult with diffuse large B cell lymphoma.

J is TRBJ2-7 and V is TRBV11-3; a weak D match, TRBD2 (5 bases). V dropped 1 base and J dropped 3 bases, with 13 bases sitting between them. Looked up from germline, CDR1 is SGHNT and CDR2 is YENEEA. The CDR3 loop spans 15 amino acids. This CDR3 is CASSLVGGRLYEQYF. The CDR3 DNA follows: TGTGCCAGCAGCTTAGTAGGTGGGAGACTCTACGAGCAGTACTTC.

This CDR3 reads CAISPQAAGFQQFF. CDR3 nucleotide sequence: TGTGCCATCAGTCCTCAGGCCGCTGGTTTCCAGCAGTTCTTC. The chain carries TRBV10-3 and TRBJ2-1; D remains ambiguous. CDR3 length: 14 amino acids. Between the trimmed V and J ends, which lost 5 bases and 11 bases, there was a span of 19 bases. Germline CDR1 reads ENHRY; CDR2 reads SYGVKD.

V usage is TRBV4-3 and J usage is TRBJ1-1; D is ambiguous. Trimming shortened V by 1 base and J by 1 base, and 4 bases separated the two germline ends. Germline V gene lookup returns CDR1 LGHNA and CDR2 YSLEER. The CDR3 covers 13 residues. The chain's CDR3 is CASSQGQNTEAFF. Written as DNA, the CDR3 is TGCGCCAGCAGCCAAGGACAGAACACTGAAGCTTTCTTT.

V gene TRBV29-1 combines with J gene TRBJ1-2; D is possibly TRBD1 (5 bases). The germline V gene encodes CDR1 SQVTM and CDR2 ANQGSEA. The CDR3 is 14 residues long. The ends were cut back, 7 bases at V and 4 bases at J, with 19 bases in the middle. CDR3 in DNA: TGCAGCGCACCCAAGGCAGGGCCAGGCTATGGCTACACCTTC. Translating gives CSAPKAGPGYGYTF. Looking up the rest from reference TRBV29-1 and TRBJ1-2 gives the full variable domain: SAVISQKPSRDICQRGTSLTIQCQVDSQVTMMFWYRQQPGQSLTLIATANQGSEATYESGFVIDKFPISRPNLTFSTLTVSNMSPEDSSIYLCSAPKAGPGYGYTFGSGTRLTVV.

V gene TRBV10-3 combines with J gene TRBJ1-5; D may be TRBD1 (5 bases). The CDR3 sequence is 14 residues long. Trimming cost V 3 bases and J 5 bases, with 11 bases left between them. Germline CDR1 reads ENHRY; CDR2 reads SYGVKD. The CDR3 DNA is TGTGCCATCAGTGAAGACAGTAGGTATCAGCCCCAGCATTTT. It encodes CAISEDSRYQPQHF.

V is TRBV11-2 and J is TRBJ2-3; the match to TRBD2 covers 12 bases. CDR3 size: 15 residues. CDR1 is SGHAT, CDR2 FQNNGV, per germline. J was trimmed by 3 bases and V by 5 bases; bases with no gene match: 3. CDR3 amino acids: CASSELAGGTDTQYF. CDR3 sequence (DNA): TGTGCCAGCAGCGAACTAGCGGGAGGTACAGATACGCAGTATTTT.

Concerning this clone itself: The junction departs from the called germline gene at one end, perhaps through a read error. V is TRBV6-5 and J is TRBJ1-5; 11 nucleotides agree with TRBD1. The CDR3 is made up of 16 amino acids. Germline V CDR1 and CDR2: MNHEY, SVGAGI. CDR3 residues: CASRYLGQGDGQPQHF. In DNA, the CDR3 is TGTGCCAGCAGGTACTTGGGACAGGGGGACGGTCAGCCCCAGCATTTT.

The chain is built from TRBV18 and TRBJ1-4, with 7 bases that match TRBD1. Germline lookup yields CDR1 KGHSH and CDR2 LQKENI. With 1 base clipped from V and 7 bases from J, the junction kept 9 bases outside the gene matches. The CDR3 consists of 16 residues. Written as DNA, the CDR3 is TGTGCCAGCTCACCACTGCCGCAGGGGGATAGTGAAAAACTGTTTTTT. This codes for CASSPLPQGDSEKLFF.

The CDR3 nucleotides are TGCGCCAGCAGCACTGCAAGGGGAATTGGCTATGGCTACACCTTC. Residues: CASSTARGIGYGYTF. The chain is built from TRBV4-1 and TRBJ1-2; the D gene is possibly TRBD1 (5 bases). Deletions cut 5 bases from V and 4 bases from J, with 17 bases between. The germline V gene has CDR1 MGHRA and CDR2 YSYEKL. The CDR3 spans 15 residues.

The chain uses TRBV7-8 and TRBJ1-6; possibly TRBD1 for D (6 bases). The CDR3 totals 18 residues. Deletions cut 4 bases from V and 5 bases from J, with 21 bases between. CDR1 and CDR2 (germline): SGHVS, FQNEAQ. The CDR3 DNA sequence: TGTGCCAGCAGCTCTCCCCTTACACAACAGGGTGATAATTCACCCCTCCACTTT. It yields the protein CASSSPLTQQGDNSPLHF.

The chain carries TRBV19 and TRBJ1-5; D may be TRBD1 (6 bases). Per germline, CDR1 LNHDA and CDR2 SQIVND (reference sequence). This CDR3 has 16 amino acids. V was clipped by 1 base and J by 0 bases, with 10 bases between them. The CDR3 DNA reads TGTGCCAGTAGTATAGCCTGGACAGATAGCAATCAGCCCCAGCATTTT. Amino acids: CASSIAWTDSNQPQHF.

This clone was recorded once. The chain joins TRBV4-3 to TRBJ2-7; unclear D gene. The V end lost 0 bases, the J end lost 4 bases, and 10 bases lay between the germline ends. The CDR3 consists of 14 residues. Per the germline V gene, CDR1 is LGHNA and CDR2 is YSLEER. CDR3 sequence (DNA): TGCGCCAGCAGCCAAGATTTTTCCGGGTACGAGCAGTACTTC. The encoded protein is CASSQDFSGYEQYF.

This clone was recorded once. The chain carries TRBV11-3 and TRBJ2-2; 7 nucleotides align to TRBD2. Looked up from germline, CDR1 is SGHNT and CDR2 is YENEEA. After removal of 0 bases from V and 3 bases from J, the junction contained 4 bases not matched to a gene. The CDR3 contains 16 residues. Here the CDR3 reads CASSLEAGEDTGELFF. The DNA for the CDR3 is TGTGCCAGCAGCTTAGAGGCGGGAGAGGACACCGGGGAGCTGTTTTTT.

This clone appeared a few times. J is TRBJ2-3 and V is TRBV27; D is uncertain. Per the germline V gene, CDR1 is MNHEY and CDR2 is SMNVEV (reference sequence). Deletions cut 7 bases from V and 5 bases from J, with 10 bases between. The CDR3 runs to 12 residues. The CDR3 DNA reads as TGTGCCAGCAAAGAGTATGGAGATACGCAGTATTTT. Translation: CASKEYGDTQYF.

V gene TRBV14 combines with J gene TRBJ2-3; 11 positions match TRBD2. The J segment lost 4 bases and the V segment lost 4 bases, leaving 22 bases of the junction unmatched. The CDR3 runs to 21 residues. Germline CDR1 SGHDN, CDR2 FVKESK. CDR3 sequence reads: CASSPTGPLVLAGAMPDTQYF. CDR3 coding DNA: TGTGCCAGCAGCCCGACAGGCCCTTTGGTACTAGCGGGAGCTATGCCAGATACGCAGTATTTT.

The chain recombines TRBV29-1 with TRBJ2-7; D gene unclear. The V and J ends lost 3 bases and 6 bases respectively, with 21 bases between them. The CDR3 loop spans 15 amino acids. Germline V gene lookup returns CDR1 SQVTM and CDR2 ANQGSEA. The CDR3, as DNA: TGCAGCGTTGAGACCGTCGAGTTTGGGCACGGCGAGCAGTACTTC. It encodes CSVETVEFGHGEQYF.

For the CDR3, the DNA is TGCGCCAGCAGCGGGGGACAGGGGTTGAACACTGAAGCTTTCTTT. Residues: CASSGGQGLNTEAFF. The J gene is TRBJ1-1, the V gene TRBV5-1, with TRBD1 matching 10 bases. CDR3 size: 15 residues. Germline trimming cut 4 bases from V and 0 bases from J; bases unmatched to any gene: 3. Germline V gene lookup returns CDR1 SGHRS and CDR2 YFSETQ.

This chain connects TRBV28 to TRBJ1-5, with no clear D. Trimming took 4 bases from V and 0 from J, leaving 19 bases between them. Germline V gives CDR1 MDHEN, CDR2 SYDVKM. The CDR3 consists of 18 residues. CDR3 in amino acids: CASSSKIKGDYSNQPQHF. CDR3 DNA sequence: TGTGCCAGCAGTTCAAAGATAAAAGGAGACTATAGCAATCAGCCCCAGCATTTT.

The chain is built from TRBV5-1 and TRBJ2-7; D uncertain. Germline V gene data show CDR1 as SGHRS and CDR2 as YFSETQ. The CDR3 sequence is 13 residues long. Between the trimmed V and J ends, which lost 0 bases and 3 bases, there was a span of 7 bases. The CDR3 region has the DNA TGCGCCAGCAGCTTGGAACGGGTCTACGAGCAGTACTTC. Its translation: CASSLERVYEQYF. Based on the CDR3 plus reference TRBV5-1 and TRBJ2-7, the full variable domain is KAGVTQTPRYLIKTRGQQVTLSCSPISGHRSVSWYQQTPGQGLQFLFEYFSETQRNKGNFPGRFSGRQFSNSRSEMNVSTLELGDSALYLCASSLERVYEQYFGPGTRLTVT.

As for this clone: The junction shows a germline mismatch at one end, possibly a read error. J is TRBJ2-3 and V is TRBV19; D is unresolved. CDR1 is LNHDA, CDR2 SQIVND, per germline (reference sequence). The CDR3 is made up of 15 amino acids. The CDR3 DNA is TGTGTCAGTAGTATCGGTCGGGTTAGCACAGATACGCAGTATTTT. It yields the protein CVSSIGRVSTDTQYF. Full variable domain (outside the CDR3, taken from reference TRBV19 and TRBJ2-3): DGGITQSPKYLFRKEGQNVTLSCEQNLNHDAMYWYRQDPGQGLRLIYYSQIVNDFQKGDIAEGYSVSREKKESFPLTVTSAQKNPTAFYLCVSSIGRVSTDTQYFGPGTRLTVL.

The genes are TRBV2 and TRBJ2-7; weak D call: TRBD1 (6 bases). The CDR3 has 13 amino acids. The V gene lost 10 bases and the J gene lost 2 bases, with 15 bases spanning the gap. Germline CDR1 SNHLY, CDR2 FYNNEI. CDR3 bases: TGTGCCACCCTCCGGGACACCACCTACGAGCAGTACTTC. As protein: CATLRDTTYEQYF.

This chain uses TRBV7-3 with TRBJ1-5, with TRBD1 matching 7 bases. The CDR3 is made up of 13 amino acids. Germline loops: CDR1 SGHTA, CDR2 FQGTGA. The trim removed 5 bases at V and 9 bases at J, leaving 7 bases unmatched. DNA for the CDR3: TGTGCCAGCAGCCGCCGACAGGGCGGGCCCCAGCATTTT. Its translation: CASSRRQGGPQHF.

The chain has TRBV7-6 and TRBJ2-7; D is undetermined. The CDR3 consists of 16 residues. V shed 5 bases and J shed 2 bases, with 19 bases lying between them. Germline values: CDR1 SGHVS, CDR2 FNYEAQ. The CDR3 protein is CASSPDPRQVPYEQYF. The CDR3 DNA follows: TGTGCCAGCAGCCCTGACCCCCGACAAGTCCCCTACGAGCAGTACTTC.

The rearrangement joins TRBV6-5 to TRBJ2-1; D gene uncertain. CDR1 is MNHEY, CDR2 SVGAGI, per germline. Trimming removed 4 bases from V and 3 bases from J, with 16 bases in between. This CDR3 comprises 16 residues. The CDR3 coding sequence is TGTGCCAGCAGTTCAACGAGACTCCCTCGCTACAATGAGCAGTTCTTC. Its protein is CASSSTRLPRYNEQFF.

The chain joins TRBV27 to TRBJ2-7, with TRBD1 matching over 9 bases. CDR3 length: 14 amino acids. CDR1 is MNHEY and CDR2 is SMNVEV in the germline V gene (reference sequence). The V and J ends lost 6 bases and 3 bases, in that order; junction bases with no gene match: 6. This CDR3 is CASSQQGANYEQYF. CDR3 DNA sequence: TGTGCCAGCAGCCAACAGGGGGCGAACTACGAGCAGTACTTC.

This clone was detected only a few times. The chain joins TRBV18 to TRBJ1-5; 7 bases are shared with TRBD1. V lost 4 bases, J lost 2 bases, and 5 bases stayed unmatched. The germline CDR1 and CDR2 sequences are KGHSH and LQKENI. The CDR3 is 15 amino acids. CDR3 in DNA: TGTGCCAGCTCACTAGACAGGGCTGGCAATCAGCCCCAGCATTTT. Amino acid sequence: CASSLDRAGNQPQHF.

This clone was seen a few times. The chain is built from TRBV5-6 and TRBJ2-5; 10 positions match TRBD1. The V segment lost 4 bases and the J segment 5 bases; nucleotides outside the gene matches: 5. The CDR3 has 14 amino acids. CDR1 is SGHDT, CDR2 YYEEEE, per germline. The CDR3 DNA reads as TGTGCCAGCAGCCCGGACAGGGGGGTGGAGACCCAGTACTTC. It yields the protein CASSPDRGVETQYF.